This TCR beta chain was recorded in a study of early T cells in non-severe SARS-CoV-2 infection. With 1 base removed from V and 1 base from J, the gap between germline ends came to 14 bases. There are 16 residues in the CDR3. This clonotype was seen more than once but under ten times. TCRdb recomputed calls from the 5' RACE reads with MiXCR, one row per CDR3 protein. The sample includes fewer than 85,000 distinct CDR3 sequences, approximately 12% of them seen just once. This sequence was found in an adult who was a healthcare worker with PCR-confirmed SARS-CoV-2 infection or an uninfected control (not recorded which). Sequencing was carried out using whole blood. This chain joins TRBV12-3 or TRBV12-4 and TRBJ2-7, with D uncertain. The CDR3, as DNA: TGTGCCAGCAGTTTAGGTCGAAGGACCGGGTCCTACGAGCAGTACTTC. Amino acids: CASSLGRRTGSYEQYF.